Listed here are 25 T cell receptor beta chains from one sample, sequenced in a study of blood T cell repertoires in COVID-19. Assay used: immunoSEQ multiplex PCR; TCRdb lists only in-frame clones, some missing. Of 55,000 to 70,000 clones in the sample, 88% were seen once. The sample consisted of PBMCs or T cells enriched from blood (not recorded which). All receptors derive from a woman aged 40-49 years who had recovered from COVID-19.

The V call is TRBV18, the J call TRBJ2-3; 10 bases are a match to TRBD2. After removal of 1 base from V and 0 bases from J, the junction contained 7 bases not matched to a gene. The CDR3 length is 18 residues. Germline values: CDR1 KGHSH, CDR2 LQKENI. CDR3 region: CASSPLAGGLPSTDTQYF. CDR3 sequence (DNA): TGTGCCAGCTCACCACTAGCGGGGGGACTACCTAGCACAGATACGCAGTATTTT.

The chain employs TRBV7-6 and TRBJ2-5, with D uncertain. V lost 4 bases and J 5 bases, leaving 17 bases between the germline ends. The CDR3 is 15 residues long. Germline lookup yields CDR1 SGHVS and CDR2 FNYEAQ. The CDR3 spells CASSSPLSPGETQYF. The CDR3 coding sequence is TGTGCCAGCAGCTCCCCCCTATCCCCGGGTGAGACCCAGTACTTC.

V is TRBV9 and J is TRBJ2-3, with TRBD2 identical over 7 bases. The CDR3 runs 15 residues. J lost 0 bases, V lost 0 bases, and 1 base had no gene match. Germline assignment: CDR1 SGDLS and CDR2 YYNGEE. For the CDR3, the DNA is TGTGCCAGCAGCGTAGGACTAGCAAGCACAGATACGCAGTATTTT. Translation gives CASSVGLASTDTQYF.

The chain couples TRBV5-1 to TRBJ1-6; D is possibly TRBD1 (5 bases). The V end lost 0 bases, the J end lost 7 bases, and 17 bases lay between the germline ends. CDR1 and CDR2 from the germline V gene are SGHRS and YFSETQ. The CDR3 sequence is 17 residues long. CDR3 sequence: CASSLARGAGKNSPLHF. In DNA form, the CDR3 reads TGCGCCAGCAGCTTGGCCCGAGGCGCAGGGAAAAATTCACCCCTCCACTTT.

The chain couples TRBV11-3 to TRBJ2-3, with TRBD1 identical over 7 bases. Trimming cost V 5 bases and J 5 bases; bases outside gene matches: 4. Germline V gives CDR1 SGHNT, CDR2 YENEEA. This CDR3 has 13 amino acids. The CDR3 is CASSNPGGDTQYF. CDR3 nucleotides: TGTGCCAGCAGCAACCCAGGGGGAGATACGCAGTATTTT. The full variable domain, with the rest looked up from reference TRBV11-3 and TRBJ2-3, is EAGVVQSPRYKIIEKKQPVAFWCNPISGHNTLYWYLQNLGQGPELLIRYENEEAVDDSQLPKDRFSAERLKGVDSTLKIQPAELGDSAVYLCASSNPGGDTQYFGPGTRLTVL.

This chain joins TRBV6-6 and TRBJ1-1; D is perhaps TRBD1 (6 bases). The CDR3 runs to 14 residues. Germline V gene lookup returns CDR1 MNHNY and CDR2 SVGAGI (reference sequence). V was cut by 6 bases and J by 3 bases, with 14 bases left in between. The chain's CDR3 is CASRNRVEDTEAFF. For the CDR3, the DNA is TGTGCCAGCAGAAACAGGGTTGAGGACACTGAAGCTTTCTTT.

The V call is TRBV9, the J call TRBJ1-1, with 9 bases identical to TRBD1. The CDR3 has 16 amino acids. Germline V gene data show CDR1 as SGDLS and CDR2 as YYNGEE. With V trimmed by 5 bases and J by 0 bases, 8 bases remained unmatched. In nucleotides, the CDR3 is TGTGCCAGCAGTTCAGACAGGGGGGAAGTGAACACTGAAGCTTTCTTT. Its protein product is CASSSDRGEVNTEAFF. The full variable domain, its missing parts supplied by reference TRBV9 and TRBJ1-1, is DSGVTQTPKHLITATGQRVTLRCSPRSGDLSVYWYQQSLDQGLQFLIQYYNGEERAKGNILERFSAQQFPDLHSELNLSSLELGDSALYFCASSSDRGEVNTEAFFGQGTRLTVV.

V usage is TRBV5-1 and J usage is TRBJ2-1; D is perhaps TRBD1 (6 bases). Trimming left V 0 bases short and J 0 bases short, with 7 bases between. The CDR3 length is 15 residues. Germline CDR1 and CDR2: SGHRS and YFSETQ. The DNA of the CDR3 is TGCGCCAGCAGCTTGGACAGGGCCTCCTACAATGAGCAGTTCTTC. It yields the protein CASSLDRASYNEQFF.

This clone was detected once. The chain carries TRBV13 and TRBJ2-1; no definite D call. CDR3 length: 13 residues. In germline, CDR1 is PRHDT, CDR2 FYEKMQ (reference sequence). The ends were cut back, 1 base at V and 8 bases at J, with 9 bases in the middle. The CDR3, as DNA: TGTGCCAGCAGCTTAGACCTGAGGCATGAGCAGTTCTTC. Its translation: CASSLDLRHEQFF.

This clone was detected only a few times. This chain links TRBV3-1 (or the pseudogene TRBV3-2) with TRBJ2-7, with 11 bases matching TRBD1. J was trimmed by 4 bases and V by 1 base; bases with no gene match: 9. This CDR3 region has 17 residues. The V gene's germline CDR1 is LGHDT and CDR2 YNNKEL (reference sequence). CDR3 DNA sequence: TGTGCCAGCAGCCAAGTGGGCTTTGGGACAGGGGGATACGAGCAGTACTTC. Its protein product is CASSQVGFGTGGYEQYF.

J is TRBJ2-3 and V is TRBV3-1 (or the pseudogene TRBV3-2), with D perhaps matching TRBD2 (5 bases). Germline assignment: CDR1 LGHDT and CDR2 YNNKEL (reference sequence). The CDR3 has 15 amino acids. Trimming removed 3 bases from V and 1 base from J, with 11 bases in between. The CDR3 reads CASSQAGIRTDTQYF. CDR3 sequence (DNA): TGTGCCAGCAGCCAGGCCGGGATCCGCACAGATACGCAGTATTTT.

The chain employs TRBV5-5 and TRBJ2-7; weak D call: TRBD1 (6 bases). This CDR3 contains 16 residues. Trimming left V 4 bases short and J 2 bases short, with 19 bases between. CDR1 SGHKS and CDR2 YYEKEE come from the germline V gene (reference sequence). CDR3 nucleotide sequence: TGTGCCAGCAGCAAAACCGGGACAAAATCCACCTACGAGCAGTACTTC. Its translation: CASSKTGTKSTYEQYF. The full variable domain, with the rest looked up from reference TRBV5-5 and TRBJ2-7, is DAGVTQSPTHLIKTRGQQVTLRCSPISGHKSVSWYQQVLGQGPQFIFQYYEKEERGRGNFPDRFSARQFPNYSSELNVNALLLGDSALYLCASSKTGTKSTYEQYFGPGTRLTVT.

The CDR3 loop is CASSLLQGSESYEQYF. CDR3 DNA: TGTGCCAGCAGTTTACTACAGGGGTCCGAATCCTACGAGCAGTACTTC. The chain recombines TRBV27 with TRBJ2-7, with 7 positions matching TRBD1. Germline V gene lookup returns CDR1 MNHEY and CDR2 SMNVEV (reference sequence). V was clipped by 2 bases and J by 1 base; unmatched bases: 8. The CDR3 consists of 16 residues.

The chain links TRBV5-6 to TRBJ2-1; possible D gene TRBD1, 5 bases. The CDR3 covers 13 residues. V was clipped by 5 bases and J by 9 bases, with 15 bases between them. Germline V gives CDR1 SGHDT, CDR2 YYEEEE. DNA of the CDR3: TGTGCCAGCAGTTCACAGGAAGACCCTGAGCAGTTCTTC. Its protein is CASSSQEDPEQFF.

The chain combines TRBV10-3 with TRBJ1-4, with D possibly being TRBD1 (5 bases). CDR3 length equals 15 residues. The ends were cut back, 0 bases at V and 2 bases at J, with 7 bases in the middle. Germline loops: CDR1 ENHRY, CDR2 SYGVKD. The CDR3 DNA reads TGTGCCATCAGTGAGTCGGGGGGGACTAATGAAAAACTGTTTTTT. The encoded protein is CAISESGGTNEKLFF.

This chain connects TRBV10-3 to TRBJ2-3; D ambiguous. CDR3 length: 13 amino acids. The germline V gene has CDR1 ENHRY and CDR2 SYGVKD. Trimming stripped 0 bases from V and 2 bases from J, with 3 bases between. The CDR3 spells CAISESFTDTQYF. For the CDR3, the DNA is TGTGCCATCAGTGAGTCCTTCACAGATACGCAGTATTTT.

This clone occurred once. The chain recombines TRBV6-1 with TRBJ1-4; no clear D. CDR3 length equals 14 residues. Trimming removed 0 bases from V and 8 bases from J, with 10 bases in between. Germline CDR1 and CDR2: MNHNS and SASEGT. The CDR3 loop reads CASSEARLSEKLFF. CDR3 sequence (DNA): TGTGCCAGCAGTGAAGCCAGGCTCTCCGAAAAACTGTTTTTT.

The V and J genes are TRBV20-1 and TRBJ1-2; D call uncertain. The CDR3 extends over 13 amino acids. CDR1 DFQATT and CDR2 SNEGSKA come from the germline V gene (reference sequence). Trimming shortened V by 3 bases and J by 0 bases, and 8 bases separated the two germline ends. This chain's CDR3 is CSASGYSNYGYTF. DNA of the CDR3: TGCAGTGCTAGTGGCTATTCTAACTATGGCTACACCTTC.

This sequence joins TRBV6-5 and TRBJ1-5, with D maybe TRBD1 (5 bases). The germline V and J ends were trimmed by 3 bases and 4 bases, with 13 bases remaining between them. The CDR3 has 15 residues. CDR1 is MNHEY, CDR2 SVGAGI, per germline. CDR3 sequence (DNA): TGTGCCAGCAGTTATTCCGGACATATAAATCAGCCCCAGCATTTT. Translation gives CASSYSGHINQPQHF.

The J gene is TRBJ1-4, the V gene TRBV3-1 (or the pseudogene TRBV3-2); 7 bases align to TRBD1. CDR3 size: 15 residues. Trimming cost V 4 bases and J 6 bases; bases outside gene matches: 8. Germline values: CDR1 LGHDT, CDR2 YNNKEL (reference sequence). The CDR3 loop reads CASSLRQGGDEKLFF. The CDR3 DNA follows: TGTGCCAGCAGCCTTAGACAGGGTGGGGATGAAAAACTGTTTTTT.

The genes are TRBV7-2 and TRBJ2-2, with unresolved D. The V gene lost 2 bases and the J gene lost 6 bases, with 4 bases spanning the gap. This CDR3 is built from 12 residues. From germline, CDR1 is SGHTA and CDR2 FQGNSA. The chain's CDR3 is CASSLTPGELFF. The CDR3 DNA reads TGTGCCAGCAGCTTAACTCCCGGGGAGCTGTTTTTT.

The genes are TRBV5-4 and TRBJ2-5; 9 bases align to TRBD2. CDR3 length: 18 residues. Germline V gene data show CDR1 as SGHNT and CDR2 as YYREEE (reference sequence). V lost 4 bases, J lost 1 base, and 14 bases stayed unmatched. CDR3 sequence reads: CASSAPGAGGSVQETQYF. The CDR3 region has the DNA TGTGCCAGCAGCGCCCCGGGGGCGGGGGGGAGTGTCCAAGAGACCCAGTACTTC.

The chain joins TRBV7-9 to TRBJ1-5, with D possibly matching TRBD1 (5 bases). CDR3 length: 14 amino acids. V lost 4 bases to trimming and J lost 3 bases, with 10 bases between them. Germline V gene data show CDR1 as SEHNR and CDR2 as FQNEAQ (reference sequence). This chain's CDR3 is CASSSRQSNQPQHF. CDR3 in DNA: TGTGCCAGCAGCTCCCGACAGTCCAATCAGCCCCAGCATTTT.

V and J are TRBV18 and TRBJ2-5; D gene uncertain. The ends were cut back, 0 bases at V and 0 bases at J, with 14 bases in the middle. Germline CDR1 is KGHSH and CDR2 is LQKENI. The length of the CDR3 is 17 residues. Here the CDR3 DNA reads TGTGCCAGCTCACCACCCCCGTCTCACGCGTACCAAGAGACCCAGTACTTC. Its translation is CASSPPPSHAYQETQYF.

The chain couples TRBV16 to TRBJ2-6; 7 bases line up with TRBD1. Trimming at V came to 3 bases and at J to 1 base, leaving 9 bases not matched to a gene. This CDR3 has 18 amino acids. Germline CDR1 and CDR2: KGHSY and FQNENV. The CDR3 bases are TGTGCCAGCAGCCAGCCCATGAGACAGGGATCTGGGGCCAACGTCCTGACTTTC. Its translation is CASSQPMRQGSGANVLTF.